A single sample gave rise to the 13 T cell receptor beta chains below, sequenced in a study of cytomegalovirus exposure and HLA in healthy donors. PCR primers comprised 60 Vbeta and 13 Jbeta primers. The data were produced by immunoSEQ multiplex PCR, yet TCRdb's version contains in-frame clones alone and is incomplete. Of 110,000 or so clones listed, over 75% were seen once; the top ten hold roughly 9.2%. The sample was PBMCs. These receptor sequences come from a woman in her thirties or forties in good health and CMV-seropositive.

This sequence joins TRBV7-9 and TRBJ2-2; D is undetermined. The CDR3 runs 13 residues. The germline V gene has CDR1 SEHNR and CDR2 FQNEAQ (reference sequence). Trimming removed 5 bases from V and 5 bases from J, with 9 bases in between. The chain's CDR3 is CASSPQATGELFF. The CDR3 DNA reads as TGTGCCAGCAGCCCGCAGGCTACCGGGGAGCTGTTTTTT.

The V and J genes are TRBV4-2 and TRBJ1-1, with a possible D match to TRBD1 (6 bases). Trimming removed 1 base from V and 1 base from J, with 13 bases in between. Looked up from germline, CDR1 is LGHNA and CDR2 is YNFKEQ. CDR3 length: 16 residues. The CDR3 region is CASSQGQGPPNTEAFF. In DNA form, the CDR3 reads TGTGCCAGCAGCCAAGGCCAGGGGCCCCCGAACACTGAAGCTTTCTTT.

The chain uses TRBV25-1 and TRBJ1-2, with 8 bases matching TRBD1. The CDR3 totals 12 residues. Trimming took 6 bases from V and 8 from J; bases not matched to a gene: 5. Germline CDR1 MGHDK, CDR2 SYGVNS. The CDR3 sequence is CASRDRGQGYTF. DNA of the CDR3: TGTGCCAGCAGAGACAGGGGCCAAGGCTACACCTTC.

CDR3: CASSPMAGSLDEQFF. Here the CDR3 DNA reads TGTGCCAGCAGCCCGATGGCGGGTTCGTTGGATGAGCAGTTCTTC. V usage is TRBV11-3 and J usage is TRBJ2-1; tentative D call: TRBD2 (5 bases). V shed 5 bases and J shed 8 bases, with 19 bases lying between them. Germline assignment: CDR1 SGHNT and CDR2 YENEEA. This CDR3 has 15 residues.

The CDR3 is CASRGLAGTNTGELFF. CDR3 bases: TGCGCCAGCAGGGGACTAGCGGGGACGAACACCGGGGAGCTGTTTTTT. The chain links TRBV5-1 to TRBJ2-2; 13 nucleotides line up with TRBD2. The CDR3 has 16 residues. CDR1 SGHRS and CDR2 YFSETQ come from the germline V gene. V lost 5 bases, J lost 0 bases, and 1 base stayed unmatched. The variable domain in full, completed from reference TRBV5-1 and TRBJ2-2, reads KAGVTQTPRYLIKTRGQQVTLSCSPISGHRSVSWYQQTPGQGLQFLFEYFSETQRNKGNFPGRFSGRQFSNSRSEMNVSTLELGDSALYLCASRGLAGTNTGELFFGEGSRLTVL.

The CDR3 loop is CASSFRGLAGENTGELFF. The CDR3 DNA is TGTGCCAGCAGCTTCCGGGGGCTAGCGGGGGAAAACACCGGGGAGCTGTTTTTT. V usage is TRBV9 and J usage is TRBJ2-2, with TRBD2 matching 10 bases. CDR3 size: 18 residues. The V gene's germline CDR1 is SGDLS and CDR2 YYNGEE. V was clipped by 4 bases and J by 2 bases; unmatched bases: 11.

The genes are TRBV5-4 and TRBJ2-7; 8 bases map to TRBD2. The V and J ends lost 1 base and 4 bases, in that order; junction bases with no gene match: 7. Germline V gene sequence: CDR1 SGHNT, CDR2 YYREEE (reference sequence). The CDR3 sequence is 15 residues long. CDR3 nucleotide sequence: TGTGCCAGCAGCTTGATCGGAACTAGCGGATACGAGCAGTACTTC. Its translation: CASSLIGTSGYEQYF.

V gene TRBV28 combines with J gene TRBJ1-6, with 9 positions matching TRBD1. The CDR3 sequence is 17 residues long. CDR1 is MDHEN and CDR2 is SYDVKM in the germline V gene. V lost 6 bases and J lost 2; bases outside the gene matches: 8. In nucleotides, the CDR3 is TGTGCCAGCAGACAGGGGGCGCGTAGGGCCTATAATTCACCCCTCCACTTT. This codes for CASRQGARRAYNSPLHF.

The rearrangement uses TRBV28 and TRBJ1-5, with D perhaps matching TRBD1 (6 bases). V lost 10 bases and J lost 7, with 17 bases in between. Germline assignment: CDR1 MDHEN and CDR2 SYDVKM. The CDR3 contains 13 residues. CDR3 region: CAITGGLRQPQHF. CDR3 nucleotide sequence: TGTGCCATCACGGGGGGGCTCCGCCAGCCCCAGCATTTT.

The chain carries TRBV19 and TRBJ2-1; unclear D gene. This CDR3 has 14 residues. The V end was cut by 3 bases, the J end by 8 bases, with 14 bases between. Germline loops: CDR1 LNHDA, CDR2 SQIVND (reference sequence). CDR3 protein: CASSIGLHEDEQFF. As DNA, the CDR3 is TGTGCCAGTAGTATTGGCTTACACGAGGATGAGCAGTTCTTC.

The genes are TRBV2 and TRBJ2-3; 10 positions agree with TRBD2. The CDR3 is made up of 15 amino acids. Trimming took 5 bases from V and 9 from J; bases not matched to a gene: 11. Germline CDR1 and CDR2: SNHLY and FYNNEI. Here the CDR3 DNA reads TGTGCCAGCAGTTATAGCGGGGGGTTGTTTCCGACGCAGTATTTT. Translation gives CASSYSGGLFPTQYF.

DNA for the CDR3: TGTGCCAGCAGCCCACGACTAGCGGGAGGGCCTGGCACCGGGGAGCTGTTTTTT. It encodes CASSPRLAGGPGTGELFF. The chain employs TRBV11-2 and TRBJ2-2; TRBD2 matches 14 bases. CDR1 and CDR2 from the germline V gene are SGHAT and FQNNGV. CDR3 size: 18 residues. V lost 5 bases to trimming and J lost 4 bases; unmatched junction nucleotides: 9.

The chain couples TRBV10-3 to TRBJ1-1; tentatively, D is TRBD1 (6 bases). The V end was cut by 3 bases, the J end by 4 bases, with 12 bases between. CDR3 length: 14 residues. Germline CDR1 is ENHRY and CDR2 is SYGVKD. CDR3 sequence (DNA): TGTGCCATCAGTGACCCTAGGGGGGGCACTGAAGCTTTCTTT. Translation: CAISDPRGGTEAFF.